The 14 T cell receptor beta chains reported below all come from one sample, sequenced in a study of blood T cell repertoires in COVID-19. The method was immunoSEQ multiplex PCR; TCRdb's version includes in-frame clones alone and lacks a portion of them. The data show about 83,000 clones, 86% seen once. The sequenced sample consisted of peripheral blood. The receptors were sampled from a man in his forties or fifties with active COVID-19.

This rearrangement joins TRBV28 to TRBJ2-5; tentatively, D is TRBD1 (5 bases). V was cut by 3 bases and J by 5 bases, with 16 bases left in between. Germline V gives CDR1 MDHEN, CDR2 SYDVKM. The CDR3 covers 15 residues. The CDR3 here is CASSFYTRVVETQYF. CDR3 DNA: TGTGCCAGCAGTTTTTATACCAGGGTTGTCGAGACCCAGTACTTC. Drawing the rest from reference TRBV28 and TRBJ2-5, the complete variable domain is DVKVTQSSRYLVKRTGEKVFLECVQDMDHENMFWYRQDPGLGLRLIYFSYDVKMKEKGDIPEGYSVSREKKERFSLILESASTNQTSMYLCASSFYTRVVETQYFGPGTRLLVL.

This chain uses TRBV7-9 with TRBJ2-1; 8 nucleotides line up with TRBD1. This CDR3 has 15 amino acids. In germline, CDR1 is SEHNR, CDR2 FQNEAQ (reference sequence). J gave up 8 bases and V 5 bases, and 11 bases lay outside the gene matches. CDR3 nucleotides: TGTGCCAGCAGCATCAGGAGAACAGGGGGTGATGAGCAGTTCTTC. Its translation: CASSIRRTGGDEQFF.

By share, this clone ranks as large. The chain couples TRBV5-6 to TRBJ1-2; TRBD1 agrees at 10 bases. V dropped 0 bases and J dropped 7; count of bases not matched to a gene: 3. The CDR3 consists of 14 residues. The germline CDR1 and CDR2 sequences are SGHDT and YYEEEE. The CDR3 spells CASSLGGQGGGYTF. The DNA of the CDR3 is TGTGCCAGCAGCTTGGGAGGACAGGGGGGTGGCTACACCTTC.

This clone was seen once. V is TRBV18 and J is TRBJ1-1; TRBD1 aligns across 8 bases. From germline, CDR1 is KGHSH and CDR2 LQKENI. The CDR3 runs to 16 residues. V dropped 2 bases and J dropped 0; count of bases not matched to a gene: 5. CDR3 sequence reads: CASSPTTGALNTEAFF. The CDR3 DNA reads TGTGCCAGCTCACCAACGACAGGGGCGCTGAACACTGAAGCTTTCTTT.

This clone was seen a few times. At the DNA level, this CDR3 is encoded by other sequences in the same sample as well. V is TRBV6-6 and J is TRBJ1-3; D is ambiguous. The V and J ends lost 5 bases and 2 bases respectively, with 7 bases between them. Germline loops: CDR1 MNHNY, CDR2 SVGAGI (reference sequence). This CDR3 has 13 residues. The CDR3 protein is CASSLKTGNTIYF. The CDR3 DNA follows: TGTGCCAGCAGTCTAAAAACTGGAAACACCATATATTTT.

The rearrangement joins TRBV2 to TRBJ1-1; 9 bases match TRBD1. Germline CDR1 is SNHLY and CDR2 is FYNNEI. With V trimmed by 7 bases and J by 5 bases, 8 bases remained unmatched. The CDR3 is 14 amino acids. The CDR3 DNA reads as TGTGCCAGCACCCCCACAGGGGGCGAGACTGAAGCTTTCTTT. Translated, it gives CASTPTGGETEAFF.

This rearrangement joins TRBV6-2 or TRBV6-3 to TRBJ1-5, with 11 nucleotides matching TRBD1. The trim removed 6 bases at V and 2 bases at J, leaving 12 bases unmatched. Germline lookup yields CDR1 MNHEY and CDR2 SVGEGT. This CDR3 is 18 amino acids long. DNA for the CDR3: TGTGCCAGCAGCCAAGGACAGGGGGCGCCGGGCGGCAATCAGCCCCAGCATTTT. This codes for CASSQGQGAPGGNQPQHF.

The V gene is TRBV6-5, the J gene TRBJ1-1; possible D gene TRBD1, 5 bases. The CDR3 loop spans 14 amino acids. Germline V lookup: CDR1 MNHEY, CDR2 SVGAGI. V was shortened by 8 bases and J by 5 bases, with 18 bases between the two germline ends. CDR3 sequence reads: CASPGRARGTEAFF. The DNA for the CDR3 is TGTGCCAGCCCGGGACGAGCACGGGGGACTGAAGCTTTCTTT.

This chain joins TRBV7-9 and TRBJ1-1; TRBD1 matches 7 bases. V was pared by 3 bases and J by 4 bases, with 2 bases of the junction left unmatched. CDR1 and CDR2 from the germline V gene are SEHNR and FQNEAQ (reference sequence). The CDR3 consists of 13 residues. CDR3 coding DNA: TGTGCCAGCAGCTTGACAGGGCCCACTGAAGCTTTCTTT. This translates into CASSLTGPTEAFF.

The V and J genes are TRBV6-2 or TRBV6-3 and TRBJ2-1, with 14 positions matching TRBD2. The CDR3 is made up of 19 amino acids. The junction had 8 bases not matched to a gene; V was cut back by 2 bases and J by 2 bases. The germline V gene encodes CDR1 MNHEY and CDR2 SVGEGT. CDR3 sequence (DNA): TGTGCCAGCAGTTACCAGACTAGCGGGAGGGTCTTAACCTACAATGAGCAGTTCTTC. It specifies CASSYQTSGRVLTYNEQFF.

The genes are TRBV19 and TRBJ1-1; D is ambiguous. Trimming shortened V by 7 bases and J by 9 bases, and 15 bases separated the two germline ends. Germline assignment: CDR1 LNHDA and CDR2 SQIVND (reference sequence). This CDR3 has 12 amino acids. In DNA, the CDR3 is TGTGCCAGTATTGGGGAGAATGTTCAAGCTTTCTTT. Amino acids: CASIGENVQAFF.

This chain connects TRBV24-1 to TRBJ2-7; weak D call: TRBD1 (6 bases). The CDR3 loop spans 17 amino acids. Germline V gene sequence: CDR1 KGHDR, CDR2 SFDVKD. Deletions cut 1 base from V and 2 bases from J, with 17 bases between. CDR3 nucleotide sequence: TGTGCCACCAGTGATTTATGGGCGACAGGAACCCCCTACGAGCAGTACTTC. Encoded protein: CATSDLWATGTPYEQYF.

V usage is TRBV7-9 and J usage is TRBJ1-2, with TRBD1 matching 7 bases. Unmatched junction bases numbered 8, after V lost 5 bases and J lost 8 bases. Per germline, CDR1 SEHNR and CDR2 FQNEAQ (reference sequence). The CDR3 consists of 13 residues. In DNA form, the CDR3 reads TGTGCCAGCAGCCCCCGGACAGGCAAAGGCTACACCTTC. Translation gives CASSPRTGKGYTF.

The chain joins TRBV7-7 to TRBJ2-5; TRBD2 might be the D (6 bases). Germline CDR1 and CDR2: SSHAT and FNYEAQ (reference sequence). The V gene lost 4 bases and the J gene lost 5 bases, with 14 bases spanning the gap. This CDR3 has 14 residues. The CDR3 here is CASSSTGAKETQYF. Written as DNA, the CDR3 is TGTGCCAGCAGCTCCACGGGAGCTAAGGAGACCCAGTACTTC. Looking up the rest from reference TRBV7-7 and TRBJ2-5 gives the full variable domain: GAGVSQSPRYKVTKRGQDVTLRCDPISSHATLYWYQQALGQGPEFLTYFNYEAQPDKSGLPSDRFSAERPEGSISTLTIQRTEQRDSAMYRCASSSTGAKETQYFGPGTRLLVL.